A single sample gave rise to the 4 T cell receptor beta chains below, sequenced in a study of blood T cells in healthy people across ages. A sample-barcoded 5' primer and a J-beta primer mix were used in a second PCR of roughly 7 to 12 cycles. A single record per CDR3 protein comes from TCRdb applying MiXCR to the 5' RACE reads. The sample includes some 1.8 million distinct CDR3 sequences, roughly two fifths of them seen just once. Sequenced sample: blood. These receptors came from a human donor in good health.

This chain uses TRBV5-1 with TRBJ2-5; TRBD2 matches at 7 bases. CDR3 length equals 14 residues. Trimming cost V 5 bases and J 2 bases; bases outside gene matches: 6. Looked up from germline, CDR1 is SGHRS and CDR2 is YFSETQ. For the CDR3, the DNA is TGCGCCAGCAGACAGAGCGGGGTACAAGAGACCCAGTACTTC. The encoded protein is CASRQSGVQETQYF.

CDR3 protein: CASSLFRGGEKLFF. CDR3 in DNA: TGTGCCAGCAGCCTATTCAGGGGAGGGGAAAAACTGTTTTTT. The J gene is TRBJ1-4, the V gene TRBV28, with D possibly matching TRBD1 (6 bases). This CDR3 is built from 14 residues. CDR1 is MDHEN, CDR2 SYDVKM, per germline. Trimming pared 6 bases from V and 8 bases from J, leaving 16 bases between.

The sample holds a few counts of this clonotype. J is TRBJ2-7 and V is TRBV20-1, with D possibly TRBD2 on 5 matching bases. The CDR3 is 15 residues long. V was shortened by 0 bases and J by 5 bases, with 17 bases between the two germline ends. Per germline, CDR1 DFQATT and CDR2 SNEGSKA (reference sequence). CDR3 in amino acids: CSARDWALAPDEQYF. Here the CDR3 DNA reads TGCAGTGCTAGAGATTGGGCCCTAGCCCCGGACGAGCAGTACTTC.

This clonotype was picked up a small number of times. This rearrangement joins TRBV11-3 to TRBJ1-2; a weak D match, TRBD1 (5 bases). V dropped 5 bases and J dropped 8 bases, with 12 bases sitting between them. Germline V gene data show CDR1 as SGHNT and CDR2 as YENEEA. This CDR3 has 12 amino acids. CDR3 nucleotide sequence: TGTGCCAGCAGCCCTATTCAGGGAGGCTACACCTTC. This codes for CASSPIQGGYTF.